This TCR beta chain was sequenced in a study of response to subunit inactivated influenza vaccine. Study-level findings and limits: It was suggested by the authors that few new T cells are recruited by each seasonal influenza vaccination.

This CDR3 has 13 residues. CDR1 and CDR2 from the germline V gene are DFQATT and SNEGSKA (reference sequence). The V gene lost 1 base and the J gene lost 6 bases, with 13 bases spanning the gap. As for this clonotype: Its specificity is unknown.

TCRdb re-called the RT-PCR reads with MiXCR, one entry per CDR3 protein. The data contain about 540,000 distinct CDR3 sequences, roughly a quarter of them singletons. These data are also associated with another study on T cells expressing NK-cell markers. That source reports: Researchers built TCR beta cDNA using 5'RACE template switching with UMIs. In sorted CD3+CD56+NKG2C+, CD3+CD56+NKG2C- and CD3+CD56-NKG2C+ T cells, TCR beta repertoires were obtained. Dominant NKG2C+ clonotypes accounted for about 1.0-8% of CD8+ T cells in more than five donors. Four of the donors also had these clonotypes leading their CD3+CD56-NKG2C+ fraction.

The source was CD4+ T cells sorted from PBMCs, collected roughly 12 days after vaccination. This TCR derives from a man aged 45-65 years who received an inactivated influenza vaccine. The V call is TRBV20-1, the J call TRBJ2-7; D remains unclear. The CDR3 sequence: CSARGASVIEQYF. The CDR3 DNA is TGCAGTGCTAGAGGGGCGTCCGTGATCGAGCAGTACTTC.